The rows below give T cell receptor beta chains drawn from one sample of a study of T cell repertoires in aging, cancer and after chemotherapy. TCRdb independently ran MiXCR on the multiplex PCR reads; one entry per CDR3 protein. The sample holds 2,500 to 3,000 distinct CDR3 sequences, roughly 60% seen once. Sequenced sample: blood. The receptor source for this set is a human donor with a blood cancer. Both conserved end residues are part of each CDR3. A D gene is named only where the DNA matches it firmly. Clone size, where shown, is once, few, many, or a class for clones that have expanded.

clone_size	d_call	v_call	j_call	cdr3_nt	cdr3_aa
few	-	TRBV29-1	TRBJ2-7	TGCAGCGCAGGCGGTTTAAGCGAGCAGTACTTC	CSAGGLSEQYF
-	-	TRBV5-4	TRBJ2-3	TGTGCCAGCAGCTTGAGTTTGGACTCTCGAGATACGCAGTATTTT	CASSLSLDSRDTQYF
large	-	TRBV6-5	TRBJ2-7	TGTGCCAGCAGTTACAGCATCCGGTCCTACGAGCAGTACTTC	CASSYSIRSYEQYF
-	-	TRBV11-1	TRBJ2-3	TGTGCCAGCAGCATTACGACGGGGGCGAGGGGAGATACGCAGTATTTT	CASSITTGARGDTQYF
-	TRBD1	TRBV29-1	TRBJ1-2	TGCAGCGTGGGGACAGCGGAGAGCTACACCTTC	CSVGTAESYTF
-	TRBD2	TRBV11-2	TRBJ2-7	TGTGCCAGCAGCTTAGACGCCGGGACTAACGAGCAGTACTTC	CASSLDAGTNEQYF
few	-	TRBV29-1	TRBJ2-7	TGCAGCGTTGGGAGTGAGGTGTCCTACGAGCAGTACTTC	CSVGSEVSYEQYF
few	-	TRBV12-3/TRBV12-4	TRBJ2-7	TGTGCCAGCAGTCCCGCTTCCTACGAGCAGTACTTC	CASSPASYEQYF
-	TRBD1	TRBV6-5	TRBJ2-7	TGTGCCAGCAGTCAGGGGGAAACCTACGAGCAGTACTTC	CASSQGETYEQYF
few	-	TRBV5-6	TRBJ2-1	TGTGCCAGCAGCCTAGGAAATGAGCAGTTCTTC	CASSLGNEQFF
-	TRBD1	TRBV7-3	TRBJ2-1	TGTGCCAGCAGCCCCGGGACAGGGTCTTGGAATGAGCAGTTCTTC	CASSPGTGSWNEQFF
-	TRBD1	TRBV6-5	TRBJ1-5	TGTGCCAGCAGTTACCTACAGGGGGCAGATCAGCCCCAGCATTTT	CASSYLQGADQPQHF
-	TRBD2	TRBV20-1	TRBJ2-5	TGCAGTGCTAGACCCGTCGGACTAGCGGGAGGAAGGACCCAGTACTTC	CSARPVGLAGGRTQYF
-	-	TRBV11-1	TRBJ2-3	TGTGCCAGCAGCTTCAGGGGGCGGGGGGGAATAGATACGCAGTATTTT	CASSFRGRGGIDTQYF
once	-	TRBV30	TRBJ2-2	TGTGCCTGGAGGCGAGGGAGAATTTACACCGGGGAGCTGTTTTTT	CAWRRGRIYTGELFF
-	TRBD1	TRBV6-5	TRBJ1-4	TGTGCCAGCAGCTCAAAGGGGGCGAACGCCTATGAAAAACTGTTTTTT	CASSSKGANAYEKLFF
-	-	TRBV6-5	TRBJ2-7	TGTGCCAGCAGTTACAGGTCAGGAAGCTCCTACGAGCAGTACTTC	CASSYRSGSSYEQYF
once	-	TRBV7-2	TRBJ2-3	TGTGCCAGCAGCTTGCAGACAGGGAGGGCGGATACGCAGTATTTT	CASSLQTGRADTQYF
-	-	TRBV19	TRBJ2-5	TGTGCCAGTAGTCGGAGGACAGAATCCCAGTGGGAGACCCAGTACTTC	CASSRRTESQWETQYF
-	-	TRBV5-4	TRBJ2-2	TGTGCCAGCAGCATAGAGGCTAGGTTAACCGGGGAGCTGTTTTTT	CASSIEARLTGELFF
-	-	TRBV20-1	TRBJ2-1	TGCAGTGCTAGCCCCCTAGATTTCTTCGACAATGAGCAGTTCTTC	CSASPLDFFDNEQFF
-	TRBD1	TRBV30	TRBJ1-2	TGTGCCTGGGGACTACGGACAGGGCGAAGGAATGGCTACACCTTC	CAWGLRTGRRNGYTF
few	-	TRBV7-2	TRBJ1-2	TGTGCCAGCAGCCCGCAGGGTTTTGGCTACACCTTC	CASSPQGFGYTF
-	-	TRBV5-6	TRBJ2-7	TGTGCCAGCAGCTTCCAGCGCGAGCAGTACTTC	CASSFQREQYF
-	TRBD1	TRBV19	TRBJ1-2	TGTGCCAGTAGGCCCTTAGACAGGGCCAACTATGGCTACACCTTC	CASRPLDRANYGYTF
-	TRBD2	TRBV6-5	TRBJ2-5	TGTGCCAGCAGTGAAGGGAAACTAGCGGGAGCGGCAGAGACCCAGTACTTC	CASSEGKLAGAAETQYF
-	TRBD1	TRBV6-4	TRBJ2-3	TGTGCCAGCAGTCCCTCCGGGACAGGGGGCGCAGATACGCAGTATTTT	CASSPSGTGGADTQYF
-	-	TRBV30	TRBJ2-1	TGTGCCTGCACTTCCCAGCTCTCCTACAATGAGCAGTTCTTC	CACTSQLSYNEQFF
-	TRBD2	TRBV6-5	TRBJ2-3	TGTGCCAGCAGTTACGCTCCGTCACTAGCGGGGCCCACAGATACGCAGTATTTT	CASSYAPSLAGPTDTQYF
-	-	TRBV30	TRBJ2-7	TGTGCCTGGAGTGTAGGGGGGGCCTACGAGCAGTACTTC	CAWSVGGAYEQYF
-	TRBD2	TRBV7-2	TRBJ2-2	TGTGCCAGCAGCGTAGATGGGACTAGCGGGAGCTGGACCGGGGAGCTGTTTTTT	CASSVDGTSGSWTGELFF
-	TRBD1	TRBV30	TRBJ1-5	TGTGCCTGGAGCCAGGGGGTCGGCAATCAGCCCCAGCATTTT	CAWSQGVGNQPQHF
-	-	TRBV7-2	TRBJ2-7	TGTGCCAGCAGCCTCTGGGCGGGCCCCTCCTACGAGCAGTACTTC	CASSLWAGPSYEQYF
-	TRBD2	TRBV29-1	TRBJ2-1	TGCAGCGTTCGAAAACTAGCGGTAGGGTACAATGAGCAGTTCTTC	CSVRKLAVGYNEQFF
few	-	TRBV6-6	TRBJ1-2	TGTGCCAGCACCCCGGGGAGAGCTAACTATGGCTACACCTTC	CASTPGRANYGYTF
few	TRBD1	TRBV6-5	TRBJ2-5	TGTGCCAGCAGCGGGACAGTCCAAGAGACCCAGTACTTC	CASSGTVQETQYF
-	-	TRBV20-1	TRBJ2-5	TGCAGTGCGCTGGGACACTTCCAAGAGACCCAGTACTTC	CSALGHFQETQYF
few	TRBD1	TRBV5-4	TRBJ1-2	TGTGCCAGCAGGAGACAGGGGCCTAACTATGGCTACACCTTC	CASRRQGPNYGYTF
-	-	TRBV6-1	TRBJ2-7	TGTGCCAGCAGTGAAGCGGCAGGGTACGAGCAGTACTTC	CASSEAAGYEQYF
-	-	TRBV6-5	TRBJ2-7	TGTGCCAGCAGTTACGGGGCCTCTTCCTACGAGCAGTACTTC	CASSYGASSYEQYF
-	TRBD1	TRBV5-4	TRBJ2-3	TGTGCCAGCAGCACCATCAGGGGGCCAAGCACAGATACGCAGTATTTT	CASSTIRGPSTDTQYF
-	-	TRBV6-6	TRBJ2-1	TGTGCCAGCAGTTACTCATTGTGGGGGCCCTACAATGAGCAGTTCTTC	CASSYSLWGPYNEQFF
-	TRBD1	TRBV6-5	TRBJ1-5	TGTGCCAGCAGTTACAGACAGGGGGCACAGCCCCAGCATTTT	CASSYRQGAQPQHF
medium-sized	TRBD2	TRBV29-1	TRBJ2-1	TGCAGCGTTGAAGGACTAGCGGGAGGTCCCTTGAGGTACAATGAGCAGTTCTTC	CSVEGLAGGPLRYNEQFF
-	TRBD1	TRBV20-1	TRBJ1-2	TGCAGTGCTAGACAGGGGGTGTATGGCTACACCTTC	CSARQGVYGYTF
-	TRBD2	TRBV5-6	TRBJ2-1	TGTGCCAGCAGCTTGCTAGCGGCCCCCTACAATGAGCAGTTCTTC	CASSLLAAPYNEQFF
-	-	TRBV19	TRBJ2-6	TGTGCCAGCTGGGACGGTTACTCTGGGGCCAACGTCCTGACTTTC	CASWDGYSGANVLTF
-	-	TRBV7-6	TRBJ2-1	TGTGCCAGCAGCTTAGAAGTAGGGGGAAATGAGCAGTTCTTC	CASSLEVGGNEQFF
-	TRBD1	TRBV19	TRBJ2-1	TGTGCCAGTAGTATTGGACAGGGGACGTACAATGAGCAGTTCTTC	CASSIGQGTYNEQFF
-	TRBD1	TRBV19	TRBJ2-1	TGTGCCAGTAGCCCGGGACAGGGGGTCAATGAGCAGTTCTTC	CASSPGQGVNEQFF